The 32 T cell receptor beta chains given below trace back to one sample, sequenced in a study of TIL therapy for anti-PD-1-resistant metastatic lung cancer (TCRdb year 2021). Read against the paper, the sample's time point label means: pre-treatment sample, taken before nivolumab and TIL therapy. Baseline tumor samples were excised metastases, mostly pleural nodules or supraclavicular lymph nodes, from the same resection used to grow TIL. Using bias-controlled multiplex PCR with the immunoSEQ v3 hsTCRB kit, the TCR beta CDR3 regions were amplified from genomic DNA. The table was pulled from immuneACCESS by TCRdb, which kept in-frame rearrangements only. Such tables lose some clones; where checked, under half of the loss comes from unresolved V genes, and the rest has no known cause. The sample yields roughly 92,000 clones; less than 70% were counted once. The ten most abundant clones make up approximately 11% of the sample.

Sample: tumor tissue, taken at baseline. The receptors come from a person aged 25-85 years with non-small cell lung cancer.

This sequence joins TRBV28 and TRBJ1-1; D gene unclear. The CDR3 consists of 13 residues. Between the trimmed V and J ends, which lost 3 bases and 3 bases, there was a span of 8 bases. Germline lookup yields CDR1 MDHEN and CDR2 SYDVKM. The CDR3 spells CASSFTVDTEAFF. Written as DNA, the CDR3 is TGTGCCAGCAGTTTTACAGTGGACACTGAAGCTTTCTTT. Using reference TRBV28 and TRBJ1-1 for the parts outside the CDR3, the full variable domain is DVKVTQSSRYLVKRTGEKVFLECVQDMDHENMFWYRQDPGLGLRLIYFSYDVKMKEKGDIPEGYSVSREKKERFSLILESASTNQTSMYLCASSFTVDTEAFFGQGTRLTVV.

This clone was picked up many times. The V gene is TRBV7-3, the J gene TRBJ2-7; 7 nucleotides agree with TRBD2. CDR1 and CDR2 (germline): SGHTA, FQGTGA. CDR3 length: 12 residues. The V gene end was trimmed by 5 bases and the J gene end by 9 bases; junction bases not matched to a gene: 7. The CDR3 protein is CASSLGGTTQYF. CDR3 DNA: TGTGCCAGCAGCCTCGGGGGGACGACGCAGTACTTC. Full variable domain (remainder filled in from reference TRBV7-3 and TRBJ2-7): GAGVSQTPSNKVTEKGKYVELRCDPISGHTALYWYRQSLGQGPEFLIYFQGTGAADDSGLPNDRFFAVRPEGSVSTLKIQRTERGDSAVYLCASSLGGTTQYFGPGTRLTVT.

The chain is built from TRBV10-3 and TRBJ2-3, with 7 positions matching TRBD2. Germline assignment: CDR1 ENHRY and CDR2 SYGVKD. The ends lost 3 bases at V and 0 bases at J; junction bases unmatched: 6. This CDR3 comprises 16 residues. For the CDR3, the DNA is TGTGCCATCAGTGATCGCCAGGGACTAAGCACAGATACGCAGTATTTT. This sequence encodes CAISDRQGLSTDTQYF.

The J gene is TRBJ2-6, the V gene TRBV7-9; D is unclear. CDR1 is SEHNR, CDR2 FQNEAQ, per germline (reference sequence). The CDR3 sequence is 13 residues long. Trimming removed 5 bases at V and 0 bases at J, with 2 bases between. The CDR3 DNA follows: TGTGCCAGCAGCAACTCTGGGGCCAACGTCCTGACTTTC. Amino acid sequence: CASSNSGANVLTF.

J is TRBJ1-2 and V is TRBV30; D unclear. CDR1 and CDR2 from the germline V gene are GTSNPN and SVGIG (reference sequence). The CDR3 length is 11 residues. Trimming removed 5 bases from V and 1 base from J, with 5 bases in between. The CDR3 coding sequence is TGTGCCTGGGGGATTAACTATGGCTACACCTTC. This codes for CAWGINYGYTF.

This clone was detected a few times. V usage is TRBV19 and J usage is TRBJ2-1; TRBD2 agrees at 11 bases. V lost 7 bases to trimming and J lost 2 bases; unmatched junction nucleotides: 7. There are 16 residues in the CDR3. CDR1 and CDR2 (germline): LNHDA, SQIVND (reference sequence). CDR3 amino acids: CASISIAGGTYNEQFF. The CDR3 nucleotides read TGTGCCAGTATCTCCATAGCGGGAGGGACCTACAATGAGCAGTTCTTC.

The chain is built from TRBV9 and TRBJ1-2, with D possibly matching TRBD1 (5 bases). CDR1 SGDLS and CDR2 YYNGEE come from the germline V gene. Trimming took off 2 bases at V and 4 bases at J, with 18 bases between the two ends. The CDR3 runs 16 residues. The CDR3 region is CASSVVQGGGIYGYTF. CDR3 DNA sequence: TGTGCCAGCAGCGTTGTCCAGGGCGGAGGAATCTATGGCTACACCTTC.

This chain connects TRBV18 to TRBJ1-2, with no clear D. Per germline, CDR1 KGHSH and CDR2 LQKENI. The CDR3 totals 15 residues. V lost 6 bases to trimming and J lost 2 bases, with 16 bases between them. The CDR3 sequence: CASSSASGPNYGYTF. The CDR3 DNA follows: TGTGCCAGCTCTTCGGCATCCGGGCCGAACTATGGCTACACCTTC.

The chain uses TRBV2 and TRBJ2-1; 7 nucleotides match TRBD2. Looked up from germline, CDR1 is SNHLY and CDR2 is FYNNEI. The CDR3 length is 13 residues. The V and J ends lost 7 bases and 7 bases, in that order; junction bases with no gene match: 7. The chain's CDR3 is CASTTMGGNEQFF. For the CDR3, the DNA is TGTGCCAGCACGACTATGGGGGGGAATGAGCAGTTCTTC.

Here the CDR3 reads CASGTSNYGYTF. The DNA of the CDR3 is TGTGCCAGCGGGACATCGAACTATGGCTACACCTTC. V and J are TRBV28 and TRBJ1-2; D may be TRBD1 (6 bases). V lost 8 bases to trimming and J lost 2 bases, with 9 bases between them. Germline CDR1 reads MDHEN; CDR2 reads SYDVKM. The CDR3 totals 12 residues.

The chain couples TRBV19 to TRBJ1-2; D ambiguous. CDR3 length: 13 amino acids. V gave up 8 bases and J gave up 2 bases, with 12 bases separating them. Germline V lookup: CDR1 LNHDA, CDR2 SQIVND (reference sequence). The CDR3 nucleotides are TGTGCCAGTGCGTGGACGGCCAACTATGGCTACACCTTC. Translated: CASAWTANYGYTF.

The V and J genes are TRBV7-6 and TRBJ1-3, with no clear D. Germline loops: CDR1 SGHVS, CDR2 FNYEAQ. This CDR3 is 14 amino acids long. Trimming pared 7 bases from V and 1 base from J, leaving 11 bases between. CDR3 bases: TGTGCCAGCACAGTCAACCCGTCTGGAAACACCATATATTTT. Protein sequence: CASTVNPSGNTIYF. The variable domain in full, with the rest retrieved from reference TRBV7-6 and TRBJ1-3, is GAGVSQSPRYKVTKRGQDVALRCDPISGHVSLYWYRQALGQGPEFLTYFNYEAQQDKSGLPNDRFSAERPEGSISTLTIQRTEQRDSAMYRCASTVNPSGNTIYFGEGSWLTVV.

The J gene is TRBJ1-1, the V gene TRBV3-1 (or the pseudogene TRBV3-2); tentatively, D is TRBD1 (6 bases). The CDR3 loop spans 14 amino acids. CDR1 and CDR2 (germline): LGHDT, YNNKEL (reference sequence). Trimming left V 7 bases short and J 8 bases short, with 20 bases between. The CDR3 bases are TGTGCCAGCACCGCTTTAGGGGGGCGATGGGAAGCTTTCTTT. Amino acid sequence: CASTALGGRWEAFF.

The chain carries TRBV29-1 and TRBJ2-2, with TRBD1 matching 9 bases. The CDR3 consists of 14 residues. Germline V gives CDR1 SQVTM, CDR2 ANQGSEA. J lost 5 bases, V lost 7 bases, and 8 bases had no gene match. CDR3: CSAGQGVRTGELFF. The CDR3 DNA follows: TGCAGCGCGGGACAGGGCGTTAGGACCGGGGAGCTGTTTTTT.

The rearrangement uses TRBV23-1 and TRBJ2-7, with 14 bases aligning to TRBD2. Being an ORF, TRBV23-1 has a function that is uncertain. This CDR3 region has 20 residues. After removal of 2 bases from V and 5 bases from J, the junction contained 17 bases not matched to a gene. The CDR3 nucleotides are TGCGCCAGCAGTCAACTGGGTCTCGGGACTAGCGGGAGTTCTCCCCACGAGCAGTACTTC. It is translated as CASSQLGLGTSGSSPHEQYF.

V is TRBV4-2 and J is TRBJ2-7; D unclear. This CDR3 region has 13 residues. The V end lost 1 base, the J end lost 0 bases, and 4 bases lay between the germline ends. Germline V gene lookup returns CDR1 LGHNA and CDR2 YNFKEQ. The CDR3 loop reads CASSQVGSYEQYF. CDR3 DNA sequence: TGTGCCAGCAGCCAAGTAGGCTCCTACGAGCAGTACTTC.

CDR3 in DNA: TGCGCCAGCAGCTTGGTTACGGGGGCATTCTACGAGCAGTACTTC. The encoded protein is CASSLVTGAFYEQYF. This chain links TRBV5-1 with TRBJ2-7; D may be TRBD1 or TRBD2 (6 bases each). V lost 0 bases and J 3 bases, leaving 13 bases between the germline ends. CDR1 is SGHRS, CDR2 YFSETQ, per germline. This CDR3 region has 15 residues.

The gene calls are TRBV12-3 or TRBV12-4 and TRBJ1-2; possible D gene TRBD1, 5 bases. Between the trimmed V and J ends, which lost 6 bases and 7 bases, there was a span of 15 bases. This CDR3 contains 13 residues. The CDR3 protein is CASSTQQEFGYTF. The DNA for the CDR3 is TGTGCCAGCAGCACTCAACAGGAGTTTGGCTACACCTTC.

The V gene is TRBV27, the J gene TRBJ2-1; TRBD2 aligns across 7 bases. The CDR3 covers 20 residues. J lost 1 base, V lost 0 bases, and 15 bases had no gene match. Germline CDR1 and CDR2: MNHEY and SMNVEV (reference sequence). The CDR3 sequence is CASSLSPYPLRERSYNEQFF. The CDR3, as DNA: TGTGCCAGCAGTTTATCGCCTTACCCTTTGCGGGAGAGGTCCTACAATGAGCAGTTCTTC.

This CDR3 is CASSLAGNYEQYF. In nucleotides, the CDR3 is TGCGCCAGCAGCTTGGCGGGGAACTACGAGCAGTACTTC. V usage is TRBV5-1 and J usage is TRBJ2-7; D possibly corresponds to TRBD2 (5 bases). Germline-derived CDR1 and CDR2 are SGHRS and YFSETQ. Trimming removed 0 bases from V and 3 bases from J, with 7 bases in between. CDR3 length equals 13 residues. The full variable domain, rest sourced from reference TRBV5-1 and TRBJ2-7, is KAGVTQTPRYLIKTRGQQVTLSCSPISGHRSVSWYQQTPGQGLQFLFEYFSETQRNKGNFPGRFSGRQFSNSRSEMNVSTLELGDSALYLCASSLAGNYEQYFGPGTRLTVT.

Regarding this clone: Other nucleotide sequences in the sample specify the same CDR3. This chain uses TRBV4-2 with TRBJ2-2; D remains ambiguous. The germline V and J ends were trimmed by 0 bases and 0 bases, with 8 bases remaining between them. The CDR3 length is 16 residues. CDR1 and CDR2 from the germline V gene are LGHNA and YNFKEQ. Here the CDR3 reads CASSQELIANTGELFF. The CDR3 DNA reads as TGTGCCAGCAGCCAAGAATTGATCGCGAACACCGGGGAGCTGTTTTTT.

The V gene is TRBV10-3, the J gene TRBJ1-1, with TRBD1 identical over 9 bases. Germline assignment: CDR1 ENHRY and CDR2 SYGVKD. The CDR3 is 16 residues long. V was clipped by 5 bases and J by 1 base; unmatched bases: 8. The CDR3 sequence is CAISLTGGLGNTEAFF. The DNA for the CDR3 is TGTGCCATCAGTCTGACAGGGGGTCTTGGGAACACTGAAGCTTTCTTT.

The V gene is TRBV28, the J gene TRBJ2-7; no definite D call. Trimming removed 4 bases from V and 2 bases from J, with 12 bases in between. CDR1 and CDR2 from the germline V gene are MDHEN and SYDVKM. CDR3 size: 14 residues. CDR3 sequence (DNA): TGTGCCAGCAGTTCGAAGGGATCGACCTACGAGCAGTACTTC. It codes for CASSSKGSTYEQYF.

In DNA form, the CDR3 reads TGTGCCAGCAGTTTACGGGCTAAAGAGACCCAGTACTTC. Protein sequence: CASSLRAKETQYF. The chain employs TRBV27 and TRBJ2-5; unclear D gene. Germline CDR1 is MNHEY and CDR2 is SMNVEV (reference sequence). With 2 bases removed from V and 3 bases from J, the gap between germline ends came to 7 bases. The CDR3 runs to 13 residues.

The sample holds a few counts of this clone. This chain uses TRBV6-1 with TRBJ2-1; D is unresolved. V was shortened by 2 bases and J by 2 bases, with 13 bases between the two germline ends. Germline V gene lookup returns CDR1 MNHNS and CDR2 SASEGT. The CDR3 is 16 residues long. In DNA, the CDR3 is TGTGCCAGCAGTGAATTTGACCAGCCAACCTACAATGAGCAGTTCTTC. This gives the protein CASSEFDQPTYNEQFF.

This chain joins TRBV10-1 and TRBJ2-4; D remains ambiguous. Germline V gene lookup returns CDR1 WNHNN and CDR2 SYGVQD (reference sequence). The CDR3 has 13 amino acids. With 3 bases removed from V and 8 bases from J, the gap between germline ends came to 11 bases. Here the CDR3 DNA reads TGCGCCAGCAGTGAAAGGTTGGACGACATTCAGTACTTC. Translating gives CASSERLDDIQYF.

This clone appeared once. The chain uses TRBV7-3 and TRBJ2-3, with 9 bases matching TRBD2. This CDR3 contains 19 residues. Germline values: CDR1 SGHTA, CDR2 FQGTGA. With 2 bases clipped from V and 1 base from J, the junction kept 13 bases outside the gene matches. The DNA of the CDR3 is TGTGCCAGCAGCTTATGGGGTAGCGGGGGTCGTCTGGGCACAGATACGCAGTATTTT. Translation gives CASSLWGSGGRLGTDTQYF.

The CDR3 sequence: CASSLGHYNSPLHF. The CDR3 region has the DNA TGTGCCAGCAGCTTGGGGCACTATAATTCACCCCTCCACTTT. V gene TRBV5-6 combines with J gene TRBJ1-6; D unclear. The CDR3 totals 14 residues. V lost 0 bases and J 3 bases, leaving 4 bases between the germline ends. Per the germline V gene, CDR1 is SGHDT and CDR2 is YYEEEE.

DNA for the CDR3: TGTGCCAGCAGTGGAGCGGGGGTCTACGAGCAGTACTTC. This gives the protein CASSGAGVYEQYF. The J gene is TRBJ2-7, the V gene TRBV14; 8 nucleotides align to TRBD2. The germline V gene encodes CDR1 SGHDN and CDR2 FVKESK. The CDR3 extends over 13 amino acids. The V gene end was trimmed by 6 bases and the J gene end by 3 bases; junction bases not matched to a gene: 4.

The chain combines TRBV7-2 with TRBJ2-7, with D possibly being TRBD2 (5 bases). This CDR3 is 18 amino acids long. V shed 1 base and J shed 0 bases, with 19 bases lying between them. Germline values: CDR1 SGHTA, CDR2 FQGNSA. The CDR3, as DNA: TGTGCCAGCAGCTTAGGGGGAGACGGCTACCGCCTCTCCTACGAGCAGTACTTC. It encodes CASSLGGDGYRLSYEQYF.

This clone was observed a few times. The rearrangement links TRBV21-1 to TRBJ2-6; the table assigns TRBD2, which was not confirmed against the DNA. TRBV21-1 is an annotated pseudogene. The CDR3 spans 16 residues. This CDR3 reads CASSCVDSCGANVLTF. The CDR3 bases are TGTGCCAGCAGCTGTGTAGACTCGTGTGGGGCCAACGTCCTGACTTTC.

V is TRBV5-1 and J is TRBJ1-2; D is possibly TRBD1 (5 bases). Deletions cut 2 bases from V and 6 bases from J, with 26 bases between. CDR3 length: 18 residues. Germline-derived CDR1 and CDR2 are SGHRS and YFSETQ. The CDR3 reads CASSFKIPSVGGLNGYTF. CDR3 DNA: TGCGCCAGCAGCTTTAAGATCCCTTCAGTGGGGGGTTTGAATGGCTACACCTTC.